The rows below give T cell receptor beta chains drawn from one sample of a study of T cell repertoires in cytomegalovirus infection. Their cognate antigens are unknown. TCRdb re-called the reads with MiXCR, one entry per CDR3 protein. The data hold about 740,000 distinct CDR3 sequences, with around a third observed a single time. Specimen: cultured PBMCs, collected from culture after CMV antigen stimulation. These receptors originate from a human donor in good health (CMV status not recorded). Some clones in this sample may be carry-over from other donors' samples. CDR3s include the opening cysteine and the closing phenylalanine or tryptophan. The order of the fields is D gene, V gene, J gene, clone size, CDR3 protein, CDR3 DNA. The D gene is left open where the match is weak. A row's size may be missing; if present it is once, few, many or a size class.

.	TRBV7-9	TRBJ2-3	.	CASSLEAVQGYF	TGTGCCAGCAGCTTAGAAGCGGTCCAGGGGTATTTT
.	TRBV4-1	TRBJ1-5	.	CASSQEVRTDSNQPQHF	TGCGCCAGCAGCCAAGAAGTCAGGACAGATAGCAATCAGCCCCAGCATTTT
.	TRBV2	TRBJ2-3	.	CASTRTGVSRDTQYF	TGTGCCAGCACGCGGACGGGAGTTTCCCGGGATACGCAGTATTTT
.	TRBV28	TRBJ2-2	.	CASSLSAHGELFF	TGTGCCAGCAGTTTATCTGCCCACGGGGAGCTGTTTTTT
.	TRBV5-5	TRBJ2-3	.	CASTRGPRTDTQYF	TGTGCCAGTACCCGGGGTCCCCGCACAGATACGCAGTATTTT
.	TRBV7-2	TRBJ2-5	.	CASSTRQQETQYF	TGTGCCAGCAGCACGAGACAACAAGAGACCCAGTACTTC
.	TRBV6-1	TRBJ1-2	.	CASSEGWRDYGYTF	TGTGCCAGCAGTGAAGGCTGGAGAGACTATGGCTACACCTTC
.	TRBV7-9	TRBJ1-2	.	CASNLDVGNGYTF	TGTGCCAGCAACCTTGACGTCGGGAATGGCTACACCTTC
.	TRBV7-2	TRBJ2-1	few	CASSADRGLNEQFF	TGTGCCAGCAGCGCCGACCGGGGCCTAAATGAGCAGTTCTTC
.	TRBV10-3	TRBJ1-3	.	CAISDSGNTIYF	TGTGCCATCAGTGATTCTGGAAACACCATATATTTT
.	TRBV20-1	TRBJ1-5	.	CSARQNRDQPQHF	TGCAGTGCTAGACAGAATAGGGATCAGCCCCAGCATTTT
TRBD2	TRBV7-3	TRBJ2-5	many	CASSLYASGRSATQYF	TGTGCCAGCAGCTTATACGCTAGCGGGAGATCAGCGACCCAGTACTTC
TRBD2	TRBV6-1	TRBJ2-7	once	CASSYLAGAVYEQYF	TGTGCCAGCAGCTACCTCGCGGGAGCTGTCTACGAGCAGTACTTC
.	TRBV7-2	TRBJ2-3	many	CASSSEGEKGDTQYF	TGTGCCAGCAGCTCCGAAGGGGAGAAGGGTGATACGCAGTATTTT
TRBD2	TRBV6-8	TRBJ2-7	.	CASKLAGVRNEQYF	TGTGCCAGTAAACTAGCGGGAGTCAGGAACGAGCAGTACTTC